The rows below give T cell receptor beta chains drawn from one sample of a study of T cell responses to AZD1222 COVID-19 vaccine. The data were produced by immunoSEQ multiplex PCR, yet TCRdb's version contains in-frame clones alone and is incomplete. In the table there are roughly 140,000 clones, approximately 90% of which are singletons. The specimen comprised peripheral blood, sampled on day 0 of AZD1222 vaccination. Source of these receptors: an adult in good health. Both conserved end residues are part of each CDR3. A D gene is named only where the DNA matches it firmly. Clone size is given for some rows only: seen once, a few or many times, or a class if the clone is expanded.

abundance	v_gene	d_gene	j_gene	CDR3aa	CDR3nt
-	TRBV7-3	TRBD2	TRBJ2-2	CASRPQERGNTGELFF	TGTGCCAGCAGGCCCCAGGAGCGGGGGAACACCGGGGAGCTGTTTTTT
-	TRBV9	-	TRBJ1-4	CASSVAGSLNEKLFF	TGTGCCAGCAGCGTAGCGGGATCCCTTAATGAAAAACTGTTTTTT
-	TRBV7-2	-	TRBJ1-5	CASSFNPRAYNQPQHF	TGTGCCAGCAGCTTCAATCCGAGGGCCTACAATCAGCCCCAGCATTTT
-	TRBV7-9	-	TRBJ2-4	CASTLGPAGVAKNIQYF	TGTGCCAGCACCTTGGGGCCCGCAGGGGTTGCCAAAAACATTCAGTACTTC
-	TRBV7-9	-	TRBJ1-4	CASSARNEKLFF	TGTGCCAGCAGCGCCCGTAATGAAAAACTGTTTTTT
-	TRBV9	-	TRBJ2-1	CASSAAPNEQFF	TGTGCCAGCAGCGCTGCTCCCAATGAGCAGTTCTTC
-	TRBV19	-	TRBJ2-2	CATSSTATGELFF	TGTGCCACCTCGAGTACAGCCACCGGGGAGCTGTTTTTT
-	TRBV18	TRBD2	TRBJ2-3	CASSPGSSGGPDTQYF	TGTGCCAGCTCACCAGGGTCTAGCGGTGGACCAGATACGCAGTATTTT
-	TRBV7-3	-	TRBJ2-7	CASSLVRGSGEQYF	TGTGCCAGCAGCTTAGTCAGGGGATCTGGCGAGCAGTACTTC
-	TRBV18	TRBD1	TRBJ1-2	CASSPSSGTGDYGYTF	TGTGCCAGCTCACCAAGCTCCGGGACAGGGGACTATGGCTACACCTTC
-	TRBV7-2	-	TRBJ1-2	CASSSTFWEYGYTF	TGTGCCAGCAGCTCAACTTTCTGGGAGTATGGCTACACCTTC
-	TRBV7-2	-	TRBJ1-3	CASSSQKAGNTIYF	TGTGCCAGCAGCTCCCAGAAGGCAGGAAACACCATATATTTT
-	TRBV6-5	TRBD1	TRBJ1-1	CASSSRRGRGKTEAFF	TGTGCCAGCAGTTCACGCAGGGGGCGAGGGAAAACTGAAGCTTTCTTT
-	TRBV6-6	-	TRBJ1-3	CASSLAGVVGNTIYF	TGTGCCAGCAGTTTAGCAGGGGTTGTCGGAAACACCATATATTTT
-	TRBV7-6	TRBD2	TRBJ2-1	CASSSSGGAGNEQFF	TGTGCCAGCAGCAGCAGCGGGGGGGCGGGCAATGAGCAGTTCTTC
few	TRBV7-2	TRBD1	TRBJ1-2	CASSLKQGAGGYTF	TGTGCCAGCAGCTTAAAACAGGGGGCGGGTGGCTACACCTTC
-	TRBV29-1	-	TRBJ1-2	CSVDRPNYGYTF	TGCAGCGTTGACAGACCTAACTATGGCTACACCTTC
once	TRBV28	-	TRBJ2-2	CASREGTGELFF	TGTGCCAGCAGGGAGGGTACCGGGGAGCTGTTTTTT
-	TRBV7-8	-	TRBJ1-4	CASSPPGVVEKLFF	TGTGCCAGCAGCCCCCCCGGGGTGGTCGAAAAACTGTTTTTT
-	TRBV2	TRBD2	TRBJ2-3	CASLQRETDTQYF	TGTGCCAGCCTTCAGCGGGAAACAGATACGCAGTATTTT
-	TRBV6-2/TRBV6-3	-	TRBJ1-5	CASSYGTAYNQPQHF	TGTGCCAGCAGTTACGGGACGGCCTACAATCAGCCCCAGCATTTT
-	TRBV29-1	-	TRBJ1-5	CSVEAGLTRGRGNQPQHF	TGCAGCGTTGAAGCTGGACTAACGCGGGGCCGGGGCAATCAGCCCCAGCATTTT
few	TRBV7-2	-	TRBJ1-1	CASSSQRGRNTEAFF	TGTGCCAGCAGCTCCCAGAGGGGTCGGAACACTGAAGCTTTCTTT
-	TRBV7-2	TRBD2	TRBJ2-1	CASSPGLAGNNEQFF	TGTGCCAGCAGCCCGGGACTAGCGGGGAACAATGAGCAGTTCTTC
-	TRBV4-3	-	TRBJ2-2	CASSRALQGSAGELFF	TGCGCCAGCAGCCGCGCCCTCCAGGGGTCCGCCGGGGAGCTGTTTTTT
once	TRBV5-1	-	TRBJ2-1	CASSLKVSGDSYNEQFF	TGCGCCAGCAGCTTGAAAGTTTCGGGGGACTCCTACAATGAGCAGTTCTTC
-	TRBV24-1	-	TRBJ2-2	CATSDLADTGELFF	TGTGCCACCAGTGATCTCGCCGACACCGGGGAGCTGTTTTTT
-	TRBV7-8	TRBD2	TRBJ2-1	CASSLAAGGPLYNEQFF	TGTGCCAGCAGCTTAGCCGCGGGAGGGCCGTTGTACAATGAGCAGTTCTTC
once	TRBV19	-	TRBJ1-2	CASSILQGNGYTF	TGTGCCAGTAGCATACTCCAGGGGAATGGCTACACCTTC
-	TRBV28	TRBD1	TRBJ1-2	CASSFEGARRVYGYTF	TGTGCCAGCAGTTTCGAGGGGGCGCGTCGCGTCTATGGCTACACCTTC
-	TRBV6-5	-	TRBJ2-3	CASSYSPGFGTDTQYF	TGTGCCAGCAGTTACTCGCCCGGGTTTGGCACAGATACGCAGTATTTT
-	TRBV5-1	-	TRBJ1-2	CASSLSQYYGYTF	TGCGCCAGCAGCTTGTCCCAGTACTATGGCTACACCTTC
-	TRBV27	-	TRBJ2-1	CASSPRTVNNEQFF	TGTGCCAGCAGTCCACGGACAGTCAACAATGAGCAGTTCTTC
-	TRBV4-1	-	TRBJ1-4	CASSQILGEKLFF	TGCGCCAGCAGCCAGATCTTAGGTGAAAAACTGTTTTTT
-	TRBV5-1	-	TRBJ2-7	CASSLGGPPSYEQYF	TGCGCCAGCAGCTTGGGTGGGCCCCCCTCCTACGAGCAGTACTTC
-	TRBV6-2/TRBV6-3	-	TRBJ1-2	CASSYSIGGGYGYTF	TGTGCCAGCAGTTACTCAATCGGGGGAGGGTATGGCTACACCTTC
-	TRBV4-2	TRBD1	TRBJ2-2	CASSRVDRDRTGELFF	TGTGCCAGCAGTCGGGTGGACAGGGACAGGACCGGGGAGCTGTTTTTT
-	TRBV2	-	TRBJ1-3	CASSRAAGNTIYF	TGTGCCAGCAGTAGGGCAGCTGGAAACACCATATATTTT
once	TRBV9	-	TRBJ2-5	CASAGQQETQYF	TGTGCCAGCGCGGGACAGCAAGAGACCCAGTACTTC
-	TRBV18	TRBD1	TRBJ2-5	CASSSGPGTGDETQYF	TGTGCCAGCTCATCGGGACCCGGGACAGGAGACGAGACCCAGTACTTC
-	TRBV7-9	-	TRBJ1-1	CASSLEGSRRDPEAFF	TGTGCCAGCAGCTTAGAGGGGAGCCGGAGGGACCCTGAAGCTTTCTTT
-	TRBV2	-	TRBJ1-2	CASSENRQNYGYTF	TGTGCCAGCAGTGAAAACAGACAGAACTATGGCTACACCTTC
-	TRBV6-6	-	TRBJ2-7	CASSFATNGYEQYF	TGTGCCAGCAGTTTCGCTACTAATGGCTACGAGCAGTACTTC
-	TRBV18	TRBD1	TRBJ2-1	CASSPTGTGDNEQFF	TGTGCCAGCTCACCGACCGGGACAGGAGACAATGAGCAGTTCTTC
-	TRBV7-2	-	TRBJ1-1	CASSFTPGDTEAFF	TGTGCCAGCAGCTTTACCCCAGGGGACACTGAAGCTTTCTTT
few	TRBV27	-	TRBJ2-7	CASSLSGGTGTFEQYF	TGTGCCAGCAGTTTATCGGGTGGAACCGGGACTTTCGAGCAGTACTTC
-	TRBV5-4	-	TRBJ1-1	CASSPEAGTAFF	TGTGCCAGCAGCCCGGAAGCAGGAACGGCTTTCTTT
once	TRBV5-1	-	TRBJ1-1	CASSLLGQLNTEAFF	TGCGCCAGCAGCTTGTTAGGGCAGCTAAACACTGAAGCTTTCTTT
-	TRBV18	-	TRBJ2-6	CASSPNRGSGANVLTF	TGTGCCAGCTCACCGAATCGAGGGTCTGGGGCCAACGTCCTGACTTTC
-	TRBV6-5	-	TRBJ1-4	CASSYGWGANEKLFF	TGTGCCAGCAGTTACGGCTGGGGGGCTAATGAAAAACTGTTTTTT
-	TRBV27	-	TRBJ1-1	CASSLSVATEAFF	TGTGCCAGCAGTTTATCAGTCGCGACTGAAGCTTTCTTT
few	TRBV7-2	-	TRBJ2-1	CASSWRRMDNEQFF	TGTGCCAGCAGCTGGCGGCGGATGGACAATGAGCAGTTCTTC
-	TRBV16	TRBD1	TRBJ1-4	CASSRGQGNEKLFF	TGTGCCAGCAGCCGGGGACAGGGGAATGAAAAACTGTTTTTT
-	TRBV4-3	TRBD1	TRBJ1-6	CASSQDAGTGESPLHF	TGCGCCAGCAGCCAAGATGCCGGGACAGGGGAATCACCCCTCCACTTT
-	TRBV27	-	TRBJ1-5	CASSLFRGDQPQHF	TGTGCCAGCAGTTTATTTAGGGGGGATCAGCCCCAGCATTTT
few	TRBV6-5	-	TRBJ1-3	CASSQLLTAGNTIYF	TGTGCCAGCAGTCAGCTTCTGACGGCTGGAAACACCATATATTTT
-	TRBV19	-	TRBJ1-5	CASSILVGDQPQHF	TGTGCCAGTAGTATATTAGTGGGGGATCAGCCCCAGCATTTT